The table lists the clone carrying this T cell receptor beta chain with many counts. The data are from a study of CD8+CD57+ T cells in acquired aplastic anemia. Trimming removed 5 bases from V and 3 bases from J; junction bases left unmatched: 9. CDR1 is MNHEY, CDR2 SMNVEV, per germline (reference sequence). The CDR3 extends over 15 amino acids. Genomic DNA, the template, was used for profiling of the TCR beta VDJ and CDR3. TCRdb analysed the reads with MiXCR anew, one entry per CDR3 protein. This table holds about 180,000 distinct CDR3 sequences, about half found once. Sequences were obtained from sorted CD4+, CD8+, or CD8+CD57+ T cells (not recorded which) from PBMCs. This chain links TRBV27 with TRBJ2-7, with 8 bases fitting TRBD2. The sequence derives from a human donor in good health. Written as DNA, the CDR3 is TGTGCCAGCAGTCCCCGTGGGAGCGGGAGCTACGAGCAGTACTTC. Translation: CASSPRGSGSYEQYF.